A single sample gave rise to the 2 T cell receptor beta chains below, sequenced in a study of T cells in Graves' hyperthyroidism and ophthalmopathy. Authors of the study amplified TCR beta CDR3 regions from RNA transcripts. The primer set for the first-round RT-PCR of the TCR CDR3 was HTBI. A single record per CDR3 protein comes from TCRdb applying MiXCR to the multiplex PCR reads. The sample yields about 540,000 distinct CDR3 sequences, around 42% seen once. The sequenced material came from peripheral blood or thyroid tissue (not recorded which). These receptors were obtained from a woman aged 18-29 years with Graves' hyperthyroidism.

The chain is built from TRBV18 and TRBJ2-7; possibly TRBD1 or TRBD2 for D (5 bases each). This CDR3 is 14 amino acids long. Trimming removed 0 bases from V and 3 bases from J, with 9 bases in between. Per the germline V gene, CDR1 is KGHSH and CDR2 is LQKENI. The CDR3 loop reads CASSPPGPYYEQYF. DNA for the CDR3: TGTGCCAGCTCACCACCGGGACCCTACTACGAGCAGTACTTC.

The CDR3 DNA is TGTGCCAGCAGTTTGAGACAGCTGAACTATGGCTACACCTTC. Translation gives CASSLRQLNYGYTF. The V and J genes are TRBV25-1 and TRBJ1-2, with D maybe TRBD1 (5 bases). This CDR3 comprises 14 residues. V gave up 5 bases and J gave up 2 bases, with 12 bases separating them. In germline, CDR1 is MGHDK, CDR2 SYGVNS.